This T cell receptor (beta chain) is drawn from a study of CD8 T cells in Susac syndrome. Random hexamers were used to reverse transcribe about 0.5 to 1 ug of RNA. MiXCR, run by TCRdb on the immunoSEQ multiplex PCR reads, gives a single entry per CDR3 protein. The table has about 73,000 distinct CDR3 sequences, just under 95% seen once; the top ten hold roughly 0.42%. CD8+ and CD4+ T cells were negatively isolated; TEMRA cells were FACS-enriched. This clonotype was detected once. The trim removed 6 bases at V and 5 bases at J, leaving 9 bases unmatched. Germline CDR1 reads MNHEY; CDR2 reads SMNVEV (reference sequence). This CDR3 is built from 15 residues.

What was sequenced was CD8+ T cells from PBMCs. This TCR was recovered from a human donor with multiple sclerosis. The rearrangement uses TRBV27 and TRBJ2-7, with 11 positions matching TRBD1. As DNA, the CDR3 is TGTGCCAGCAGAGTTCTGGACAGGGGGCAAAACGAGCAGTACTTC. Its protein is CASRVLDRGQNEQYF.